Presented here are 4 T cell receptor beta chains from one specimen sequenced in a study of T cells in Graves' hyperthyroidism and ophthalmopathy. There were TCR beta CDR3 regions amplified from RNA transcripts. When the TCR CDR3 underwent first-round RT-PCR, the HTBI primer set was used. TCRdb passed the multiplex PCR reads through MiXCR, listing each CDR3 protein once. Here the sample spans around 350,000 distinct CDR3 sequences, over 15% being singletons. The sequencing input was blood. These receptors were collected from a woman aged 18-29 years with Graves' hyperthyroidism.

This clonotype was detected only a few times. This chain connects TRBV20-1 to TRBJ2-3, with 7 bases matching TRBD2. This CDR3 comprises 15 residues. CDR1 and CDR2 from the germline V gene are DFQATT and SNEGSKA (reference sequence). V lost 0 bases, J lost 5 bases, and 8 bases stayed unmatched. CDR3 DNA sequence: TGCAGTGCTAGAGATCACCCTAGCGGCGGAGATACGCAGTATTTT. Its translation: CSARDHPSGGDTQYF.

This clonotype was seen more than once but under ten times. The CDR3 loop is CASSSGGWSEQYF. The CDR3 region has the DNA TGTGCCAGCAGTAGCGGGGGGTGGAGCGAGCAGTACTTC. The V gene is TRBV12-3 or TRBV12-4, the J gene TRBJ2-7; TRBD2 matches 9 bases. CDR3 size: 13 residues. With 5 bases clipped from V and 6 bases from J, the junction kept 5 bases outside the gene matches.

This clonotype was found many times. The CDR3 is CASSWTEKAFF. In DNA, the CDR3 is TGTGCCAGCAGTTGGACAGAAAAAGCTTTCTTT. The chain combines TRBV12-3 or TRBV12-4 with TRBJ1-1; the D gene is possibly TRBD1 (6 bases). The V end lost 4 bases, the J end lost 9 bases, and 9 bases lay between the germline ends. The CDR3 sequence is 11 residues long.

This clonotype was observed at least ten times. The chain employs TRBV9 and TRBJ1-1; the D gene is possibly TRBD1 (5 bases). Trimming took off 0 bases at V and 5 bases at J, with 14 bases between the two ends. There are 15 residues in the CDR3. Looked up from germline, CDR1 is SGDLS and CDR2 is YYNGEE. Here the CDR3 DNA reads TGTGCCAGCAGCGTAGTGCAGGGAATTGTGACTGAAGCTTTCTTT. Amino acid sequence: CASSVVQGIVTEAFF.